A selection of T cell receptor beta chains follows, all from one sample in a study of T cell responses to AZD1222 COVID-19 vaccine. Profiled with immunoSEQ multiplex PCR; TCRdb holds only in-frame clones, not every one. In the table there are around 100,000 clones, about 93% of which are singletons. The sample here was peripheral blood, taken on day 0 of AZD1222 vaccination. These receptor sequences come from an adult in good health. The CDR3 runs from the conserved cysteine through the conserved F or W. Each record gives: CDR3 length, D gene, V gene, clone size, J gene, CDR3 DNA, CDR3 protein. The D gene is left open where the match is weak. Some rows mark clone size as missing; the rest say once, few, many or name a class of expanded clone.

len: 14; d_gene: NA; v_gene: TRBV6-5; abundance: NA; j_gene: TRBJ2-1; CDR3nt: TGTGCCAGCAGTTACTACGGGTCGAACAATGAGCAGTTCTTC; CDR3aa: CASSYYGSNNEQFF
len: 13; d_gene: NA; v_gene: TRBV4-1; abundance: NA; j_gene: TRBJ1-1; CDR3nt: TGCGCCAGCAGCCAAGATGGGGGCTCTGAAGCTTTCTTT; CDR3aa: CASSQDGGSEAFF
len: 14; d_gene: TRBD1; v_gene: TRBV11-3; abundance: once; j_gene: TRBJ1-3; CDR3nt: TGTGCCAGCGGACAGGGGGCTGGTGGAAACACCATATATTTT; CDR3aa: CASGQGAGGNTIYF
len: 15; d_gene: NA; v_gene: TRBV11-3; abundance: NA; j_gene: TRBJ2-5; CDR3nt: TGTGCCAGCAGCTCAATGACAGACTCGCAAGAGACCCAGTACTTC; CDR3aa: CASSSMTDSQETQYF
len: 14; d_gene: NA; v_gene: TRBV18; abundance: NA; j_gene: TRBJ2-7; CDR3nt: TGTGCCAGCTCACCGGGCGCCAGCTCCTACGAGCAGTACTTC; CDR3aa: CASSPGASSYEQYF
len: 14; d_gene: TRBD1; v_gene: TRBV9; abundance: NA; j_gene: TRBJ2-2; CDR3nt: TGTGCCAGCAGGAGGACAGGGGGCACCGGGGAGCTGTTTTTT; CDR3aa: CASRRTGGTGELFF
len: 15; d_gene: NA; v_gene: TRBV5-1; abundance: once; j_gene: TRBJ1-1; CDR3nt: TGCGCCAGCAGCCCCCGGGGAGGGATGAACACTGAAGCTTTCTTT; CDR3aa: CASSPRGGMNTEAFF
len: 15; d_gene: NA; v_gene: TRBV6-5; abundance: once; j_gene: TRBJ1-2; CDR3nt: TGTGCCAGCAGCCTGGGGGGACATGGGGACTATGGCTACACCTTC; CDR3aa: CASSLGGHGDYGYTF
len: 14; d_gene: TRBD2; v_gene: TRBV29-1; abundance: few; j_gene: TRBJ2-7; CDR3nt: TGCAGCGTTGAGGGGACTAGCGGGGGCTACGAGCAGTACTTC; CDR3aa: CSVEGTSGGYEQYF
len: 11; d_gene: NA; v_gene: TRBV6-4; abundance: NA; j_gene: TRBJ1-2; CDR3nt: TGTGCCAGCAGTGATCGGGAATCCTACACCTTC; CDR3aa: CASSDRESYTF
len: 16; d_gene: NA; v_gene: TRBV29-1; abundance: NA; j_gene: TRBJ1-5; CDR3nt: TGCAGCGTTGAGCCCCGGTCAGGGTTGGGCAATCAGCCCCAGCATTTT; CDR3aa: CSVEPRSGLGNQPQHF
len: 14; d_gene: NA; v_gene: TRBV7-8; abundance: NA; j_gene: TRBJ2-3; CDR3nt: TGTGCCAGCAGCTTAGTCCGAATCCAGGATACGCAGTATTTT; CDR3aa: CASSLVRIQDTQYF
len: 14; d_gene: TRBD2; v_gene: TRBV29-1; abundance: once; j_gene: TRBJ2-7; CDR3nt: TGCAGCGTCTCTTCCAGCGGGAGCTCCTACGAGCAGTACTTC; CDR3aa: CSVSSSGSSYEQYF
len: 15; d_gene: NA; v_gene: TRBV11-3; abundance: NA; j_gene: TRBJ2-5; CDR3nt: TGTGCCAGCAGCTTAGGGGGCAGCCTTCAAGAGACCCAGTACTTC; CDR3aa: CASSLGGSLQETQYF
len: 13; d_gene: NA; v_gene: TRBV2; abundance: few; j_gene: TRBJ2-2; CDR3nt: TGTGCCAGCAATCCTCAGGGGGAGGTCCAGCTGTTTTTT; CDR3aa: CASNPQGEVQLFF
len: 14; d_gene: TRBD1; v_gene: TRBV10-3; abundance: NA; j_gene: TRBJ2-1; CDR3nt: TGTGCCATCATGGTGTCAGGGGGTCAGGCTCAGCAGTTCTTC; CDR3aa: CAIMVSGGQAQQFF
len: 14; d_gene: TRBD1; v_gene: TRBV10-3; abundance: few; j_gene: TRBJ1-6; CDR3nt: TGTGCCATCGGCCGGGACAGGGCTAATTCACCCCTCCACTTT; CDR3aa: CAIGRDRANSPLHF
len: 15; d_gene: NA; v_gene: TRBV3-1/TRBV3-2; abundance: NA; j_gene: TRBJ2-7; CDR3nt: TGTGCCAGCAGCCAAGACGCAGCTAGTCCCTACGAGCAGTACTTC; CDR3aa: CASSQDAASPYEQYF
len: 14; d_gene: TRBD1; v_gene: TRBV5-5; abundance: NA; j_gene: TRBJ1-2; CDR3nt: TGTGCCAGCAGCCGTGACAGGGGGATCCATGGCTACACCTTC; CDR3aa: CASSRDRGIHGYTF
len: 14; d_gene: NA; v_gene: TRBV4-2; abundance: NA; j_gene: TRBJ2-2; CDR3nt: TGTGCCAGCAGTCCAAGTCAGGGCACCGGGGAGCTGTTTTTT; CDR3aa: CASSPSQGTGELFF
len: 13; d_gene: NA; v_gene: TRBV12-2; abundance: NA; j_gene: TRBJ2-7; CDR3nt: TGTGCAAGTCGCTTCCCTGACAGGGACGGGCAGTACTTC; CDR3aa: CASRFPDRDGQYF
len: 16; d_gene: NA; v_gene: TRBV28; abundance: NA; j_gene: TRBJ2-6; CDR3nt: TGTGCCAGCAGTTTAAGGAGGTTCTTCGGGGCCAACGTCCTGACTTTC; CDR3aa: CASSLRRFFGANVLTF
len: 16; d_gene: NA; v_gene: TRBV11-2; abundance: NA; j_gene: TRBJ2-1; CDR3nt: TGTGCCAGCAGCTTAGGTGGCGGCCGCTCCTACAATGAGCAGTTCTTC; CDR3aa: CASSLGGGRSYNEQFF
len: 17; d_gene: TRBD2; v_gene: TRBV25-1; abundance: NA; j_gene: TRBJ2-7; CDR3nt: TGTGCCAGCAGTGAAGGGAGGTCTAGCGGGAGAGGCGACGAGCAGTACTTC; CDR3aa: CASSEGRSSGRGDEQYF
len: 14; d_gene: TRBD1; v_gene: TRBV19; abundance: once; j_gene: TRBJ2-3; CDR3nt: TGTGCCAGTAGTAGGGGACAGGGTATGGATACGCAGTATTTT; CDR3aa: CASSRGQGMDTQYF
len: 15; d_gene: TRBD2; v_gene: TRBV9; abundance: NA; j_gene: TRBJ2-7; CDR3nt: TGTGCCAGCAGCGTAGAAGGTAGCGGGAGGGGCGAGCAGTACTTC; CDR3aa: CASSVEGSGRGEQYF
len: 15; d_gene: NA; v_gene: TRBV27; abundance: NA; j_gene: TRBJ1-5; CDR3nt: TGTGCCAGCAGTTTGCGGGGGGTTGGCAATCAGCCCCAGCATTTT; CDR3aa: CASSLRGVGNQPQHF
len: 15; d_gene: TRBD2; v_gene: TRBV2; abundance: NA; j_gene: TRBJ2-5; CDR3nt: TGTGCCAGCAGTAGGGGACTAGCGGGAGAAGAGACCCAGTACTTC; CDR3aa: CASSRGLAGEETQYF
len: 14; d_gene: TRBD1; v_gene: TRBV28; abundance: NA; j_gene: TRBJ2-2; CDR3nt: TGTGCCAGCAGACAACAGGGGGCCGCCGGGGAGCTGTTTTTT; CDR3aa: CASRQQGAAGELFF
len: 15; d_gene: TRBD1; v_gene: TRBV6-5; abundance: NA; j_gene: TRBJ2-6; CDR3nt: TGTGCCAGCAGCGGGACAGTCTCTGGGGCCAACGTCCTGACTTTC; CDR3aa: CASSGTVSGANVLTF
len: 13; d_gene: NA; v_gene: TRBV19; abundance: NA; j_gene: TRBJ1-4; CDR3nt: TGTGCCAGTAGTATGGGTCTTAGGGAAAAACTGTTTTTT; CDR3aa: CASSMGLREKLFF
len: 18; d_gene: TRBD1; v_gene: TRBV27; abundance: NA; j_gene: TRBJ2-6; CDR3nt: TGTGCCAGCAGTCACGGACAGGGGGCCTCCTCTGGGGCCAACGTCCTGACTTTC; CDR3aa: CASSHGQGASSGANVLTF
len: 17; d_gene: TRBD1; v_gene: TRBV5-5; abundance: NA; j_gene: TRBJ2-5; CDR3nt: TGTGCCAGCAGCTCGGGACAGCCAGGGGGCCAACAAGAGACCCAGTACTTC; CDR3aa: CASSSGQPGGQQETQYF
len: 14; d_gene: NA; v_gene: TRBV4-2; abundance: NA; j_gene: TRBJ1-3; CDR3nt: TGTGCCAGCAGCCAAGATACAGAGAAGAACACCATATATTTT; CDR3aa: CASSQDTEKNTIYF
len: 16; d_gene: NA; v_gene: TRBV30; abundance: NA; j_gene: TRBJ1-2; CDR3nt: TGTGCCTGGATTCGCAGGGACTCCCAGGGCGGCTATGGCTACACCTTC; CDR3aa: CAWIRRDSQGGYGYTF
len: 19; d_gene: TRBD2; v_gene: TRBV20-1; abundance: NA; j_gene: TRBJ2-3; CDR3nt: TGCAGTGCGAGTCCGGGACTAGCGGGAGATAAGACTAGCACAGATACGCAGTATTTT; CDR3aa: CSASPGLAGDKTSTDTQYF
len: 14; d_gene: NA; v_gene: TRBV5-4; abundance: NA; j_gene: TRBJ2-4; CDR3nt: TGTGCCAGCAGCTTTGGCCCGGTCAAAAACATTCAGTACTTC; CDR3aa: CASSFGPVKNIQYF
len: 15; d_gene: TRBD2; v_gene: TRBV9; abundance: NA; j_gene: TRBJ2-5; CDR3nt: TGTGCCAGCAGCGTAGGGGTAGCGGGATCGGAGACCCAGTACTTC; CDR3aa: CASSVGVAGSETQYF